The clone carrying this TCR beta chain was observed a few times. Its antigen is still unknown. For TCR beta, libraries came from quantitative 5'-RACE with molecular barcodes. A single record per CDR3 protein comes from TCRdb applying MiXCR to the 5' RACE reads. The data contain fewer than 400,000 distinct CDR3 sequences, around 7.6% of them singletons. The data originate from a study of CD8 T cells in ankylosing spondylitis. Notes on the study in general: About 8 highly homologous variants formed a TCR beta motif that appeared characteristic of ankylosing spondylitis blood. Enrichment of disease-linked clones was reportedly significant in matched ankylosing spondylitis synovial fluid. Certain motif variants had earlier been reported in reactive arthritis synovial fluid and blood.

Trimming cost V 7 bases and J 1 base, with 13 bases left between them. The V gene's germline CDR1 is MDHEN and CDR2 SYDVKM. The CDR3 consists of 14 residues. This TCR was recovered from a male donor with ankylosing spondylitis. Sample: blood, either unsorted or a sorted T cell fraction (not recorded which). The chain couples TRBV28 to TRBJ2-5; D is possibly TRBD2 (6 bases). The CDR3 region has the DNA TGTGCCAGCAAGGGTAGGAGGGCCCAAGAGACCCAGTACTTC. Its translation is CASKGRRAQETQYF. Full variable domain (outside the CDR3, taken from reference TRBV28 and TRBJ2-5): DVKVTQSSRYLVKRTGEKVFLECVQDMDHENMFWYRQDPGLGLRLIYFSYDVKMKEKGDIPEGYSVSREKKERFSLILESASTNQTSMYLCASKGRRAQETQYFGPGTRLLVL.